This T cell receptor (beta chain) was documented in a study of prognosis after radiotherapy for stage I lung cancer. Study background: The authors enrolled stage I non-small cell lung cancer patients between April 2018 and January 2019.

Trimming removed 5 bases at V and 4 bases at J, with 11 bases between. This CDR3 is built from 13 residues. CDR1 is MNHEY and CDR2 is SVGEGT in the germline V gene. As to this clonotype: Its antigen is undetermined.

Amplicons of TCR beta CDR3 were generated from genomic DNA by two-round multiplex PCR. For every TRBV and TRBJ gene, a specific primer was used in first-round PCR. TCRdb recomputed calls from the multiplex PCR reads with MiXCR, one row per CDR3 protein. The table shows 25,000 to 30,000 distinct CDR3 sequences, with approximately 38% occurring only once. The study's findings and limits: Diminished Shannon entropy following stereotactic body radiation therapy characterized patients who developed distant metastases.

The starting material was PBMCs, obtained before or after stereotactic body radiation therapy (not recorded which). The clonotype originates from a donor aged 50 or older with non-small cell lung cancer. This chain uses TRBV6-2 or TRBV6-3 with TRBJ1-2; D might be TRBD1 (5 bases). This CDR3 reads CASSGSGLYGYTF. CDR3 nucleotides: TGTGCCAGCAGTGGATCAGGGCTCTATGGCTACACCTTC.